This TCR beta chain was retrieved from a study of Ad26.COV2.S vaccination and SARS-CoV-2 variants (dated by TCRdb to the early 2020s). Study-wide context: TCRbeta repertoire sequencing served as the tool for gauging how specific and how broad the SARS-CoV-2-reactive T cell receptors were following Ad26.COV2.S vaccination. The TCR-sequenced set comprised approximately 30 samples: around 20 Ad26.COV2.S vaccine recipients, 5 placebo recipients and 8 SARS-CoV-2 convalescent individuals. Beyond this particular receptor, the publication reports: Spike-specific TCR breadth was higher in Ad26.COV2.S recipients than in placebo recipients (P = 0.0014). It was noted by the authors that total T cell responses may have been underestimated by the TCR breadth and depth analyses. Vaccine and placebo recipients had similar non-spike TCR breadth, a finding consistent with the vaccine containing only spike. After vaccination, substantial breadth of spike-specific CD8+ and CD4+ T cell responses was reported.

The time point label for this specimen denotes: individuals recovered from natural SARS-CoV-2 infection. V drops 5 bases and J drops 6 bases, leaving 13 bases in between. Inclusive of the bounding cysteine and phenylalanine, the CDR3 is 13 residues long. The DNA shown is the 39-base CDR3, in frame from base 1. From a lookup of the germline V gene, CDR1 and CDR2 are MNHEY and SVGAGI. This clone appeared a single time. No cognate antigen has been identified for it. Base qualities are not recorded, but no much larger clone differs from it by a single base. The immunoSEQ Assay was used to sequence TCRbeta CDR3 regions. After extraction, genomic DNA underwent amplification by bias-controlled multiplex PCR, followed by high-throughput sequencing. The original methods were these. To quantify the absolute abundance of each unique TCRbeta CDR3 region, sequences were collapsed and filtered. T cell fraction was estimated by normalization of TCRbeta template counts to usable DNA, with usable DNA being measured through amplification of reference genes present in all nucleated cells. Repertoire TCRs were annotated as SARS-CoV-2-specific by exact matching of V gene, CDR3 amino acid sequence and J gene to a known reactive TCR set. The reference SARS-CoV-2 TCR set was derived from MIRA and filtered for enrichment in COVID-19-positive ImmuneCODE repertoires, a step that removed public or cross-reactive TCRs. Drawing on the MIRA antigens, annotated TCRs were analysed further at the level of specific ORF or position within ORF. Depth was the summed frequency of annotated unique rearrangements, while breadth was defined as annotated unique rearrangements over total unique productive rearrangements. TCR breadth was compared between groups using two-sided Wilcoxon rank-sum tests. Drawn from immuneACCESS, this table holds only the in-frame rearrangements with V and J called that TCRdb kept. Clones are partly lost; checked studies trace under half to an unresolved V gene and leave the rest unexplained. V and J calls plus clone size are reproduced from that table; the DNA served to infer D and trimming. A total of more than 150,000 clones appear in this sample, roughly 89% of them only once. The top ten clonotypes cover roughly 6% of the sample.

The clonotype comes from a human donor who had recovered from COVID-19. This specimen consisted of peripheral blood, obtained after recovery from COVID-19. In this chain, TRBV6-5 is recombined with TRBJ1-2, with the D gene too uncertain to name. The DNA sequence is TGTGCCAGCAGTCACGACAATGGGGATGGCTACACCTTC. This codes for CASSHDNGDGYTF.